Below are 14 T cell receptor beta chains sequenced from a single sample in a study of blood T cell repertoires in COVID-19. Using immunoSEQ multiplex PCR, the repertoire was profiled, and TCRdb retains in-frame clones only, with some absent. This sample has roughly 200,000 clones, with 83% found just once. Sequencing was performed on peripheral blood. The source is a woman under 40 with COVID-19, enrolled during active disease.

This rearrangement joins TRBV7-2 to TRBJ2-5, with 7 bases lining up with TRBD2. The J segment lost 2 bases and the V segment lost 6 bases, leaving 21 bases of the junction unmatched. The CDR3 length is 19 residues. CDR1 SGHTA and CDR2 FQGNSA come from the germline V gene. CDR3 coding DNA: TGTGCCAGCAGTCACCCTAATCGGCTAGCGGCAGCCAAACAAGAGACCCAGTACTTC. Translation gives CASSHPNRLAAAKQETQYF.

The rearrangement uses TRBV9 and TRBJ1-2, with D possibly being TRBD1 (6 bases). The CDR3 covers 13 residues. Per germline, CDR1 SGDLS and CDR2 YYNGEE. Between the trimmed V and J ends, which lost 4 bases and 4 bases, there was a span of 11 bases. CDR3 DNA sequence: TGTGCCAGCAGCAACCGGGACACCTATGGCTACACCTTC. Translated: CASSNRDTYGYTF.

This clone has a single count. The V and J genes are TRBV24-1 and TRBJ2-2; perhaps TRBD1 as D (7 bases). V lost 4 bases and J 6 bases, leaving 11 bases between the germline ends. The length of the CDR3 is 14 residues. Germline CDR1 reads KGHDR; CDR2 reads SFDVKD. The CDR3 region is CATSDDREAGELFF. The CDR3 region has the DNA TGTGCCACCAGTGACGACAGGGAGGCCGGGGAGCTGTTTTTT.

The gene calls are TRBV2 and TRBJ1-1; 7 nucleotides align to TRBD1. The CDR3 extends over 16 amino acids. J lost 1 base, V lost 6 bases, and 11 bases had no gene match. The germline V gene has CDR1 SNHLY and CDR2 FYNNEI. Written as DNA, the CDR3 is TGTGCCAGCAGAGTCCGGGACAGCACACCGAACACTGAAGCTTTCTTT. Its protein product is CASRVRDSTPNTEAFF.

The chain couples TRBV19 to TRBJ1-5, with 8 positions matching TRBD1. Trimming cost V 5 bases and J 1 base; bases outside gene matches: 4. This CDR3 contains 15 residues. The germline V gene has CDR1 LNHDA and CDR2 SQIVND (reference sequence). The CDR3 DNA sequence: TGTGCCAGTAGTCCCGGACAGGGCAGCAATCAGCCCCAGCATTTT. This codes for CASSPGQGSNQPQHF.

In its sample, this clone was seen many times. This chain's CDR3 is CASSLGGFTEAFF. In DNA, the CDR3 is TGTGCCAGCAGCTTGGGGGGTTTCACTGAAGCTTTCTTT. The gene calls are TRBV7-9 and TRBJ1-1, with D tentatively TRBD1 (5 bases). Deletions cut 3 bases from V and 4 bases from J, with 9 bases between. Germline loops: CDR1 SEHNR, CDR2 FQNEAQ (reference sequence). CDR3 length: 13 residues.

The chain recombines TRBV6-5 with TRBJ2-3; D is unresolved. Trimming took off 8 bases at V and 4 bases at J, with 10 bases between the two ends. The germline V gene encodes CDR1 MNHEY and CDR2 SVGAGI. The CDR3 runs 12 residues. CDR3 sequence reads: CASGFPADTQYF. CDR3 nucleotide sequence: TGTGCCAGCGGCTTTCCAGCAGATACGCAGTATTTT.

The table lists this clone with a count of one. The chain is built from TRBV6-6 and TRBJ1-1; TRBD1 matches at 9 bases. The length of the CDR3 is 15 residues. Germline lookup yields CDR1 MNHNY and CDR2 SVGAGI (reference sequence). The junction had 7 bases not matched to a gene; V was cut back by 5 bases and J by 3 bases. The DNA of the CDR3 is TGTGCCAGCAGTCAGCGAAGGACAGGGGACACTGAAGCTTTCTTT. Translated: CASSQRRTGDTEAFF.

The chain links TRBV28 to TRBJ1-2; 11 positions match TRBD1. The CDR3 is 14 residues long. CDR1 is MDHEN and CDR2 is SYDVKM in the germline V gene. Losses at the gene ends were 5 bases for V and 8 bases for J; bases not matched to a gene: 7. CDR3 in amino acids: CASSPRDRGKGYTF. The CDR3, as DNA: TGTGCCAGCAGTCCCCGGGACAGGGGGAAGGGCTACACCTTC.

The genes are TRBV19 and TRBJ2-7, with 8 nucleotides matching TRBD1. With V trimmed by 6 bases and J by 6 bases, 7 bases remained unmatched. Germline V gene lookup returns CDR1 LNHDA and CDR2 SQIVND (reference sequence). The CDR3 runs 13 residues. CDR3 amino acids: CASRDRETIEQYF. The CDR3 DNA is TGTGCCAGTAGGGACAGGGAAACAATCGAGCAGTACTTC.

V is TRBV15 and J is TRBJ2-1, with D unresolved. This CDR3 region has 13 residues. Germline CDR1 reads LNHNV; CDR2 reads YYDKDF (reference sequence). V lost 11 bases and J 3 bases, leaving 14 bases between the germline ends. This chain's CDR3 is CALSVDNYNEQFF. The CDR3 region has the DNA TGTGCCCTCAGCGTTGATAACTACAATGAGCAGTTCTTC.

The CDR3 sequence: CATSDRTSGRYNEQFF. The CDR3 coding sequence is TGTGCCACCAGTGACCGGACTAGCGGGAGATACAATGAGCAGTTCTTC. The rearrangement links TRBV24-1 to TRBJ2-1, with TRBD2 matching 13 bases. J lost 4 bases, V lost 4 bases, and 3 bases had no gene match. The CDR3 loop spans 16 amino acids. Looked up from germline, CDR1 is KGHDR and CDR2 is SFDVKD.

The chain is built from TRBV11-3 and TRBJ2-4; 7 bases are shared with TRBD2. The CDR3 totals 18 residues. Germline V gives CDR1 SGHNT, CDR2 YENEEA. After removal of 7 bases from V and 0 bases from J, the junction contained 15 bases not matched to a gene. In DNA, the CDR3 is TGTGCCAGCACCCTTAGCGGGCCAGATACCCTAGCCAAAAACATTCAGTACTTC. As protein: CASTLSGPDTLAKNIQYF. Complete variable domain (other parts from reference TRBV11-3 and TRBJ2-4): EAGVVQSPRYKIIEKKQPVAFWCNPISGHNTLYWYLQNLGQGPELLIRYENEEAVDDSQLPKDRFSAERLKGVDSTLKIQPAELGDSAVYLCASTLSGPDTLAKNIQYFGAGTRLSVL.

The chain combines TRBV15 with TRBJ2-7; perhaps TRBD1 as D (5 bases). The germline V gene has CDR1 LNHNV and CDR2 YYDKDF (reference sequence). Between the trimmed V and J ends, which lost 0 bases and 3 bases, there was a span of 9 bases. This CDR3 is built from 14 residues. The CDR3 here is CATSRDPGLYEQYF. Written as DNA, the CDR3 is TGTGCCACCAGCAGAGATCCAGGGCTCTACGAGCAGTACTTC.